One sample yielded the 15 T cell receptor beta chains listed below, sequenced in a study of CXCR3-negative and CXCR3-positive naive CD8 T cells. Researchers prepared the TRB cDNA libraries using 5' RACE with UMI labels. From its re-call of the 5' RACE reads, TCRdb lists each CDR3 protein once, without DNA. The sample features about 43,000 distinct CDR3 sequences, with roughly a tenth in its top ten. The specimen sequenced was memory CD8+ T cells from blood. These receptors all come from a human donor in good health. Some clones in this sample may be carry-over from other donors' samples.

V usage is TRBV12-3 or TRBV12-4 and J usage is TRBJ1-2. The CDR3 is 17 residues long. CDR3 region: CASSFTAYSAIGGGYTF.

The CDR3 protein is CASSVDWGSSYEQYF. The J gene is TRBJ2-7, the V gene TRBV9. The CDR3 is 15 amino acids. Germline values: CDR1 SGDLS, CDR2 YYNGEE.

The rearrangement uses TRBV7-8 and TRBJ1-2; there is no DNA to check the TCRdb D call of TRBD1. The CDR3 contains 13 residues. Germline V CDR1 and CDR2: SGHVS, FQNEAQ. The CDR3 sequence is CASSQQTGDGYTF.

The chain employs TRBV20-1 and TRBJ2-3. The CDR3 length is 13 residues. The V gene's germline CDR1 is DFQATT and CDR2 SNEGSKA (reference sequence). CDR3 protein: CSARDPDTDTQYF.

Here the CDR3 reads CASSPRLGQGTSTDTQYF. The chain uses TRBV11-3 and TRBJ2-3; TCRdb proposes TRBD1, but this gene call is untestable without DNA. The germline V gene has CDR1 SGHNT and CDR2 YENEEA. The CDR3 covers 18 residues.

This rearrangement joins TRBV13 to TRBJ2-3; TCRdb's D call, TRBD2, is unchecked because there is no DNA. This CDR3 has 17 amino acids. From germline, CDR1 is PRHDT and CDR2 FYEKMQ (reference sequence). This chain's CDR3 is CASSLSPGGGLTDTQYF.

This chain joins TRBV29-1 and TRBJ1-4; TCRdb reports TRBD1, a call that lacks DNA to check it against. The CDR3 is 13 amino acids. Germline CDR1 is SQVTM and CDR2 is ANQGSEA. The CDR3 sequence: CSVRGAEDEKLFF.

The chain joins TRBV7-8 to TRBJ2-3; TCRdb outputs TRBD1, but without DNA this stays unchecked. The CDR3 spans 16 residues. CDR1 is SGHVS and CDR2 is FQNEAQ in the germline V gene. This CDR3 is CASSLMGGVDTDTQYF.

The chain links TRBV15 to TRBJ2-3; the D gene TCRdb calls, TRBD2, cannot be checked with no DNA. Germline V gives CDR1 LNHNV, CDR2 YYDKDF (reference sequence). The CDR3 sequence is 16 residues long. The chain's CDR3 is CATSSRLAGSTDTQYF. The variable domain in full, completed from reference TRBV15 and TRBJ2-3, reads DAMVIQNPRYQVTQFGKPVTLSCSQTLNHNVMYWYQQKSSQAPKLLFHYYDKDFNNEADTPDNFQSRRPNTSFCFLDIRSPGLGDTAMYLCATSSRLAGSTDTQYFGPGTRLTVL.

The chain recombines TRBV6-4 with TRBJ2-3; the D call from TCRdb, TRBD2, cannot be confirmed without DNA. Germline CDR1 and CDR2: MRHNA and SNTAGT. The CDR3 is made up of 16 amino acids. This chain's CDR3 is CASSDSTSGSTDTQYF.

CDR3: CASSVPLSGANVLTF. The chain carries TRBV19 and TRBJ2-6; no DNA is available, so the TRBD2 call from TCRdb remains unchecked. From germline, CDR1 is LNHDA and CDR2 SQIVND (reference sequence). The CDR3 consists of 15 residues.

CDR3 loop: CASSFRQDMNTEAFF. V is TRBV28 and J is TRBJ1-1. Per germline, CDR1 MDHEN and CDR2 SYDVKM. The CDR3 is made up of 15 amino acids.

V is TRBV24-1 and J is TRBJ2-2; TCRdb's D call of TRBD1 is untestable without DNA. This CDR3 comprises 15 residues. CDR1 KGHDR and CDR2 SFDVKD come from the germline V gene. CDR3 region: CATSDLMGATGELFF.

CDR3 residues: CASSYGLAGNVLSYEQYF. The chain couples TRBV6-2 or TRBV6-3 to TRBJ2-7; TCRdb's D call, TRBD2, is unchecked because there is no DNA. The CDR3 totals 18 residues. Germline lookup yields CDR1 MNHEY and CDR2 SVGEGT.

CDR3 sequence: CASSSLVYSNQPQHF. The chain carries TRBV28 and TRBJ1-5. Germline values: CDR1 MDHEN, CDR2 SYDVKM. The CDR3 loop spans 15 amino acids.